The T cell receptor beta chain described here comes from a study of spatial heterogeneity in lung cancer. Study in general: At a median of about 26 months after resection, follow-up PBMC samples were sequenced when available. A unique TCR and UMI combination showed up more than ten times in raw reads, on average.

Time point denoted: blood at routine non-recurrence follow-up after resection. The input material, whole RNA from tumor, nontumor lung or frozen PBMC, was sequenced unsorted. V lost 2 bases and J lost 3, with 10 bases in between. The CDR3 extends over 14 amino acids. Per the germline V gene, CDR1 is MNHNS and CDR2 is SASEGT. Carried by each TCR cDNA molecule was a unique molecular identifier. TCRdb reprocessed the 5' RACE reads via MiXCR and lists one record per CDR3 protein. The profile shows some 32,000 distinct CDR3 sequences, more than 9% of them singletons. This clonotype has at least ten counts. This specimen was PBMCs, taken at follow-up. The V and J genes are TRBV6-1 and TRBJ1-1; D is unresolved. This clonotype originated in a female donor with early-stage non-small cell lung cancer. CDR3 coding DNA: TGTGCCAGCAGTGAATTGGTACTTCACACTGAAGCTTTCTTT. It translates to CASSELVLHTEAFF.